Given below is one T cell receptor (beta chain) in context. A few counts support this clone. Its antigen remains unidentified. Base qualities are missing; no much larger clone stands one base away. Libraries came from the immunoSEQ multiplex PCR assay. A mixture of 60 forward primers for TCR Vbeta segments and 13 reverse primers for TCR Jbeta segments was used in the multiplex PCR. A multiplex PCR assay on genomic DNA amplified the CDR3 region of rearranged TCR beta genes. The amplified TCR beta libraries were sequenced on the Illumina HiSeq System as 87-base-pair reads. The paper's processing steps were these. A later analysis tallied about 77 million unique TCR beta chains across the 700 or so repertoires, and approximately 9.9 million of those chains were shared by two or more donors. A nearest-neighbor algorithm error-corrected the raw reads and collapsed the reads into unique sequences, merging closely related sequences to remove PCR and sequencing errors. To assign V, D and J gene segments, CDR3 sequences were aligned to IMGT reference sequences. Each retained sequence needed at least a six-nucleotide match to both a V gene segment and a J gene segment. Rearrangements were called productive when the CDR3 lacked stop codons and stayed in frame with V and J; all others were non-productive. Following IMGT convention, CDR3 was defined as the stretch from the second conserved V-encoded cysteine up to the conserved J-encoded phenylalanine. The earlier analysis of about 590 of the donors excluded sequences that lacked an unambiguous match to a single V gene segment. In an earlier analysis of several hundred of the donors, V segments were called functional above 56.7% productive rearrangements and were called segregating when the between-donor standard deviation exceeded 5%. To diagnose cytomegalovirus status from the catalog of TCR beta chain sequences, a statistical classification framework was built. In a later analysis, V and J genes were assigned by comparing TCR nucleotide sequences against IMGT/GENE-DB human TR gene sequences. The TCRdist pipeline was used in a later analysis to assign CDR3 sequences and most-parsimonious VDJ recombination scenarios. In a later analysis, each TCR beta chain was defined by its CDR3 amino acid sequence together with its V-gene family, and reads without a unique V-gene family were excluded. As a way to deal with suspected cross-contamination and a sequencing artifact, a later analysis dropped under 600 nucleotide sequences that were highly shared and had low generation probability. In a later analysis, a clonal expansion index for each public chain was calculated from normalized within-repertoire ranks of inferred template counts. In a later analysis, generation probabilities were computed with a VDJ recombination model fitted to out-of-frame rearrangements, and the resulting probabilities were checked against IGoR. In a later analysis, TCR-TCR, TCR-HLA and TCR-CMV co-occurrence was scored with hypergeometric tests, and a repertoire-size bias correction was applied to TCR pairs. A later analysis estimated false discovery rates by permuting HLA or CMV assignments 20 times. In a later analysis, co-occurring TCRs were grouped with DBSCAN, and TCRdist sequence similarity was added when clustering was performed within HLA-allele-positive subsets. Repertoires with fewer than 30,000 or more than 120,000 public chains, plus five repertoires with anomalous nucleotide sharing, were excluded from co-occurrence clustering. Imported from immuneACCESS, the table was reduced by TCRdb to in-frame sequences with V and J called. These copies leave out some clones; in studies compared against another copy, an unresolved V gene accounts for under half, and the cause of the remainder is not known. Clone size and V and J calls were adopted from that table, with D and trimming inferred from the DNA. The sample includes 85,000 to 100,000 clones, with roughly three quarters observed a single time. The ten largest clonotypes hold 0.7% to 0.85% of the sample.

The data were obtained in a study of cytomegalovirus exposure and HLA in healthy donors (dated by TCRdb to 2016 to 2017). Looking at the study overall: According to an earlier analysis of 587 of the donors, about 179 million T cells yielded approximately 120 million unique TCR beta sequences and about 300 Gb of sequence data. Donor age, sex, ethnicity and CMV serostatus were collected together with the repertoire data. The study was designed to test whether signatures of past pathogen exposure could be identified by cataloging public T cell receptors. Typing coverage varied by locus: about 620-630 donors for A, B, C, DRB1 and DQB1; about 520 for DQA1; 606 for DPA1; fewer than 480 for DPB1. The study profiled the T cell repertoires of about 640 subjects by immunosequencing and related them to cytomegalovirus serostatus. Roughly 320 gigabases of sequencing data and roughly 81 million unique TCR sequences made up an early release that covered fewer than 650 HLA-typed donors. Class I and class II HLA loci were covered by the typing at four-digit resolution. The study combined high-throughput TCR immunosequencing, statistical association of individual TCRs with disease status, and machine learning to predict cytomegalovirus infection status. A later analysis re-analyzed previously published TCR beta repertoires from approximately 700 donors and added high-resolution HLA genotyping to study TCR occurrence patterns. Among roughly 370 genotyped donors of the cohort, an average of around 240,000 unique TCR beta nucleotide sequences were sequenced per donor, about a sixth of them non-productive. A handful of DR-DQ haplotypes were handled as single units for association and clustering because linkage in the cohort was strong. All discovery cohort repertoires had been generated using a single sequencing platform. A later genetic analysis took genome-wide SNP genotypes for about 65% of the roughly 670 donors and used that subset as a discovery cohort. To decide whether each TCR beta V gene segment behaved as functional or pseudogenic, an earlier analysis of 587 of the donors relied on high-throughput TCR beta sequencing. Among the approximately 430 genotyped donors, about 85% belonged to the genetic ancestry cluster associated with self-reported Caucasian donors. The later analysis used no new phenotypic data to find candidate immune exposures, relying instead on TCR beta sequences and their occurrence across donors. In addition to the first cohort of about 650 subjects, a separate validation cohort of 120 different subjects was used.

In total, just over 650 healthy bone marrow donors made up the cohort. At the time of sampling, every cohort member was nominally healthy, though immune exposures that went unrecorded were likely present. The donor tested CMV seronegative and was one of the 352 seronegative cohort members. A peripheral blood sample was provided by each donor, and peripheral blood mononuclear cells were used for TCR beta sequencing. The Qiagen DNeasy Blood Extraction Kit was used to extract genomic DNA from the blood cell samples. The germline V gene supplies CDR1 KGHSH and CDR2 LQKENI. After removal of 6 bases from V and 3 bases from J, the junction retains 5 bases not matched to a gene. Including cysteine and phenylalanine, the CDR3 has 15 amino acids. The sequence is cut down to CDR3 DNA, 45 bases in frame from base 1. Overall study outcomes, separate from this receptor: Compared with the 666-donor mean, donors in an Asian-associated ancestry cluster had fewer N-insertions in productive TCRs, according to a later genetic analysis. In both the original and validation cohorts, the classifier was reported to diagnose cytomegalovirus status with high specificity and sensitivity. The presence/absence analyses assumed that sequencing depth was roughly uniform across donors, and that assumption may not be true. A few of the identified cytomegalovirus-associated TCR beta chains were confirmed in vitro to be specific for cytomegalovirus antigens. Because HLA typing was missing for some donors at each locus, association tests included only the typed subset. In an earlier analysis of about 600 of the donors, most TCR beta V segments appeared in productive rearrangements about 87% or about 30% of the time, broadly matching IMGT annotations. In a later analysis, HLA-associated TCR beta chains showed more clonal expansion and lower generation probabilities than non-associated chains that were equally common. Some IMGT-functional V segments, including TRBV6-2 and TRBV6-3, could not be told apart with the 87-base-pair reads, so those segments were excluded. A further reported finding was that TCR beta sequences accurately predicted the HLA-A and HLA-B alleles for most subjects in the first cohort. The earlier analysis of 587 of the donors excluded approximately 15 rarely observed V segments, including chromosome 9 orphons, because counts were too low. For the cohort, immune exposure information was limited to CMV serostatus. A later analysis associated about 17,000 TCR beta sequences with specific HLA alleles at a false discovery rate of 0.05. Linkage disequilibrium might explain the correlated functional status among segregating V segments, but an unknown experimental factor could not be excluded. The sequencing pipeline was judged likely to have produced a cluster of highly shared sequence variants as a technical artifact. Most CMV-associated TCR beta chains appeared to be HLA-restricted in a later analysis, and the HLA associations seemed to be driven largely by CMV exposure. An association between a missense DCLRE1C variant and V-gene and J-gene trimming of TCR beta chains was found in a later genetic analysis and replicated in an independent cohort. The study listed 150 to 200 TCR beta chains as associated with cytomegalovirus. Strong co-occurrence of HLA alleles, especially DR and DQ, made assigning TCR associations to individual alleles difficult. The cohort was sequenced for TCR beta chains only, and without alpha or paired-chain data the features that could be detected were limited. In a later analysis, TCR association rates were found to vary across HLA loci, with the most associated TCRs seen for DRB1 alleles and the fewest for HLA-C alleles. Several of the top co-occurrence clusters appeared to be linked to parvovirus B19, influenza, CMV and Epstein-Barr virus, according to a later analysis. The authors suggested that the approach could potentially be extended to other disease states and immunological phenotypes. Most TCR sequences were seen in very few donors, while some public TCRs were found in many individuals.

This sequence uses TRBV18 and TRBJ2-3; TRBD2 matches 11 bases in the middle. The sequence was obtained from a woman aged 55 to 70 in good health and CMV-seronegative. The sample taken for sequencing was PBMCs. The bases are TGTGCCAGCTCGCCCCTAGCGGGAGGAACAGATACGCAGTATTTT. Its translation reads: CASSPLAGGTDTQYF.